This record looks at one TCR beta chain sequence and its context. The record originates from a study of sequential checkpoint blockade in melanoma. Indicated treatment: randomized to nivolumab then ipilimumab (arm A) or the reverse (arm B). DNA-damaging chemotherapy had not been given to any patient beforehand. V was pared by 2 bases and J by 8 bases, with 14 bases between. The CDR3 runs 14 residues. Germline CDR1 and CDR2: SGHRS and YFSETQ. Some clones are missing from TCRdb's copy, which holds only in-frame ones; the method was immunoSEQ multiplex PCR. Of about 20,000 clones in the sample, 65% to 90% were seen once.

This TCR derives from a human donor with melanoma. This sequence joins TRBV5-1 and TRBJ2-1, with D maybe TRBD2 (6 bases). The source was CD8+ T cells sorted from blood (inferred from file names), collected from a patient given nivolumab and ipilimumab in sequence. Here the CDR3 reads CASSLFLARHEQFF. CDR3 DNA: TGCGCCAGCAGCTTATTCCTAGCGAGGCATGAGCAGTTCTTC.